The rows below give T cell receptor beta chains drawn from one sample of a study of T cells in Graves' hyperthyroidism and ophthalmopathy. TCRdb re-called the multiplex PCR reads with MiXCR, one entry per CDR3 protein. Of hundreds of thousands of distinct CDR3 sequences in the sample, around 20% were seen once. Input material: blood. These receptors were collected from a woman in her forties or fifties with Graves' hyperthyroidism that later progressed to Graves' ophthalmopathy. Both conserved end residues are part of each CDR3. The D gene is left open where the match is weak. Clone sizes are given selectively: once, few, many, or a class where the clone is expanded.

j_gene	abundance	v_gene	d_gene	CDR3nt	CDR3aa
TRBJ1-1	many	TRBV18	TRBD1	TGTGCCACCCGACAGGGCGGACCTTTGAACACTGAAGCTTTCTTT	CATRQGGPLNTEAFF
TRBJ1-3	NA	TRBV2	NA	TGTGCCAGCAGTGCTGGGGGCTTTTCTGGAAACACCATATATTTT	CASSAGGFSGNTIYF
TRBJ1-1	many	TRBV18	NA	TGTGCCAGCTCCCGGGAACAGGGGAACACTGAAGCTTTCTTT	CASSREQGNTEAFF
TRBJ1-1	many	TRBV7-9	NA	TGTGCCAGCGACTCAACAACAGGGAGTCACACTGAAGCTTTCTTT	CASDSTTGSHTEAFF
TRBJ1-1	NA	TRBV6-1	TRBD1	TGTGCCAGCAGCTCCTACAGGGGAGATCTCCAACGAATGAACACTGAAGCTTTCTTT	CASSSYRGDLQRMNTEAFF
TRBJ1-1	many	TRBV12-3/TRBV12-4	NA	TGTGCCAGCAGTTTGGGGCACCTTGAAGCTTTCTTT	CASSLGHLEAFF
TRBJ2-7	many	TRBV18	TRBD1	TGTGCCAGCTCACCGCGACCTTCTCTGGGACAGGGGACGTTCGAGCAGTACTTC	CASSPRPSLGQGTFEQYF
TRBJ1-3	once	TRBV6-1	TRBD1	TGTGCCAGCAGTGACCCCTGGGACAGGCACTCTGGAAACACCATATATTTT	CASSDPWDRHSGNTIYF
TRBJ1-4	few	TRBV9	NA	TGTGCCAGCAGCGTCTCTTACGGGACGAATGAAAAACTGTTTTTT	CASSVSYGTNEKLFF
TRBJ1-4	many	TRBV18	NA	TGTGCCAGCTCACCGCCGGGGGGTGAAAAACTGTTTTTT	CASSPPGGEKLFF
TRBJ1-6	NA	TRBV5-1	NA	TGCGCCAGCAGCTTGTTCTCAGGGGAGAATTCACCCCTCCACTTT	CASSLFSGENSPLHF
TRBJ1-2	many	TRBV20-1	NA	TGCAGTGCTAGAGGAGGTCGGTTCTATGGCTACACCTTC	CSARGGRFYGYTF
TRBJ1-1	many	TRBV20-1	NA	TGCAGTGCCTTGGGGGTGGCCCCCAAGAACACTGAAGCTTTCTTT	CSALGVAPKNTEAFF